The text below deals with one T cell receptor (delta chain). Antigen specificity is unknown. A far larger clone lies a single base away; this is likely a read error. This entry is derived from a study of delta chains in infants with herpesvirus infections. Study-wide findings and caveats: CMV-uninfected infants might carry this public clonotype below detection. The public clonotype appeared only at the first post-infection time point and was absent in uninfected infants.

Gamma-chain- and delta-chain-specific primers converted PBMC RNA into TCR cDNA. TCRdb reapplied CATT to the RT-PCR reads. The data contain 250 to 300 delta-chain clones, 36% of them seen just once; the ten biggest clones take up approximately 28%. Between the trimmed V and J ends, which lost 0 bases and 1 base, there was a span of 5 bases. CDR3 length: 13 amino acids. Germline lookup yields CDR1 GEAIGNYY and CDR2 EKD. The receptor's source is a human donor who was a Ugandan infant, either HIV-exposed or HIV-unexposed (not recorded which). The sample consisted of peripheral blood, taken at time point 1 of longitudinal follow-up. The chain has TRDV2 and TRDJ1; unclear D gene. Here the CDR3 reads CACDTRGTDKLIF. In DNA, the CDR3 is TGTGCCTGTGACACCCGGGGCACCGATAAACTCATCTTT.